One and the same sample provided the 16 T cell receptor beta chains below, sequenced in a study of regulatory T cells in long-lasting Graves disease (dated by TCRdb to about 2021). The library came from multiplex PCR. Sequencing was carried out with an Illumina HiSeq 4000. TCR beta libraries were built with iRepertoire HTBI primers and Arm-PCR amplification of CDR3 regions. In TCRdb, the public reads were trimmed at Q25 with fastp and aligned with MiXCR, with productive beta chains retained. Every entry covers one CDR3 protein and lists the most common genes and DNA from its rows. The sample has approximately 400,000 distinct CDR3 sequences on record, about 16% of them singletons. The ten largest clones represent approximately 16% of the sample. Interpreted using the paper, the time point label stands for: newly diagnosed GD, antithyroid drugs for less than 3 months. For both TCR sequencing and RNA sequencing, RNA was extracted from PBMCs using TRIzol.

These data were also filed under a second study, of T cells in Graves' hyperthyroidism and ophthalmopathy.

This material consisted of peripheral blood mononuclear cells (PBMCs), taken at new diagnosis, from a patient treated with antithyroid drugs. All receptors come from a woman aged 25 to 39 with Graves disease. Donor details come from another sample of the same person, matched by shared clones.

This clonotype was counted ten times or more. The rearrangement links TRBV14 to TRBJ2-7; D is undetermined. The CDR3 length is 15 residues. The V gene lost 0 bases and the J gene lost 0 bases, with 9 bases spanning the gap. CDR1 and CDR2 from the germline V gene are SGHDN and FVKESK. As DNA, the CDR3 is TGTGCCAGCAGCCAAGACTTCCAGAGCTCCTACGAGCAGTACTTC. Translating gives CASSQDFQSSYEQYF.

This clonotype was found many times. The chain recombines TRBV11-3 with TRBJ1-6; D is uncertain. The V end lost 0 bases, the J end lost 8 bases, and 5 bases lay between the germline ends. Germline loops: CDR1 SGHNT, CDR2 YENEEA. There are 13 residues in the CDR3. CDR3 in DNA: TGTGCCAGCAGCTTAGACCAGTATTCACCCCTCCACTTT. Translating it yields CASSLDQYSPLHF.

The CDR3 spells CASRGRGGLNTGELFF. Written as DNA, the CDR3 is TGTGCCAGCAGAGGCCGGGGGGGCCTGAACACCGGGGAGCTGTTTTTT. The chain joins TRBV27 to TRBJ2-2, with TRBD2 matching over 8 bases. The CDR3 sequence is 16 residues long. Germline CDR1 MNHEY, CDR2 SMNVEV (reference sequence). V shed 6 bases, J shed 1 base, and the junction held 7 bases outside the gene matches.

This clonotype was seen a few times. V and J are TRBV7-2 and TRBJ2-1, with 9 bases aligning to TRBD2. CDR1 is SGHTA and CDR2 is FQGNSA in the germline V gene. The CDR3 covers 15 residues. Germline trimming cut 5 bases from V and 5 bases from J; bases unmatched to any gene: 7. CDR3 sequence: CASSPGTSLHNEQFF. The CDR3 DNA is TGTGCCAGCAGCCCCGGGACTAGCCTCCACAATGAGCAGTTCTTC.

A few counts support this clonotype. A read error is possible here, since a much larger clone lies one base away. The chain has TRBV30 and TRBJ2-2; D not resolved. Trimming stripped 1 base from V and 1 base from J, with 4 bases between. From germline, CDR1 is GTSNPN and CDR2 SVGIG (reference sequence). This CDR3 is built from 13 residues. The CDR3 region has the DNA TGTGCCTGGAGTGGGCGGAACACCGGGGAGCTGTTTTTT. It translates to CAWSGRNTGELFF.

This chain links TRBV4-1 with TRBJ1-5, with 7 bases matching TRBD1. Unmatched junction bases numbered 5, after V lost 1 base and J lost 2 bases. Germline lookup yields CDR1 MGHRA and CDR2 YSYEKL. The CDR3 is 16 amino acids. The DNA of the CDR3 is TGCGCCAGCAGCCAAGGGGCCGGACAGGGCAATCAGCCCCAGCATTTT. Its translation: CASSQGAGQGNQPQHF.

The rearrangement links TRBV12-3 or TRBV12-4 to TRBJ1-4; 7 bases are shared with TRBD1. V was clipped by 5 bases and J by 5 bases; unmatched bases: 5. The CDR3 has 14 amino acids. The CDR3 DNA follows: TGTGCCAGCAGTCAACAGGGGTTAAATGAAAAACTGTTTTTT. This gives the protein CASSQQGLNEKLFF.

This clonotype appeared many times. The chain links TRBV3-1 to TRBJ2-1, with a possible D match to TRBD1 (6 bases). This CDR3 is 19 amino acids long. Germline values: CDR1 LGHDT, CDR2 YNNKEL (reference sequence). Trimming took 0 bases from V and 4 from J, leaving 22 bases between them. The CDR3 DNA reads TGTGCCAGCAGCCAAGAAGGGGGTTTGACACATTCGATATACAATGAGCAGTTCTTC. Encoded protein: CASSQEGGLTHSIYNEQFF.

For the CDR3, the DNA is TGTGCCAGCAGTGACTCTGCGGCTAGCGGGATTGATACGCAGTATTTT. It specifies CASSDSAASGIDTQYF. This chain joins TRBV6-4 and TRBJ2-3, with 9 bases identical to TRBD2. The ends lost 0 bases at V and 6 bases at J; junction bases unmatched: 7. There are 16 residues in the CDR3. CDR1 is MRHNA, CDR2 SNTAGT, per germline.

This clonotype showed up just a few times. This likely reflects a read error, since a far larger clone is one base away. The V and J genes are TRBV20-1 and TRBJ2-1; TRBD2 matches at 7 bases. Per the germline V gene, CDR1 is DFQATT and CDR2 is SNEGSKA (reference sequence). The J segment lost 10 bases and the V segment lost 3 bases, leaving 15 bases of the junction unmatched. This CDR3 is 15 amino acids long. The CDR3 DNA sequence: TGCAGTGCTAGTATGTCTGGGCTAGCGGCCTACGAGCAGTTCTTC. Translated, it gives CSASMSGLAAYEQFF.

This clonotype was observed a handful of times. J is TRBJ2-2 and V is TRBV29-1, with 7 bases lining up with TRBD2. The junction had 14 bases not matched to a gene; V was cut back by 6 bases and J by 7 bases. The CDR3 spans 15 residues. Germline CDR1 reads SQVTM; CDR2 reads ANQGSEA. In DNA form, the CDR3 reads TGCAGCGTACGGGAGGCGGGAGCAAGCGGCGGGGAGCTGTTTTTT. The encoded protein is CSVREAGASGGELFF.

This clonotype was counted once. The V call is TRBV5-1, the J call TRBJ2-2; 10 nucleotides agree with TRBD2. CDR1 and CDR2 (germline): SGHRS, YFSETQ. This CDR3 has 14 amino acids. The V and J ends lost 9 bases and 2 bases, in that order; junction bases with no gene match: 4. Here the CDR3 DNA reads TGCGCCACTTTAGCGGGAGGAAACACCGGGGAGCTGTTTTTT. The encoded protein is CATLAGGNTGELFF.

This chain connects TRBV14 to TRBJ1-2, with no clear D. Trimming removed 2 bases from V and 2 bases from J, with 6 bases in between. The CDR3 length is 13 residues. The germline V gene has CDR1 SGHDN and CDR2 FVKESK. In nucleotides, the CDR3 is TGTGCCAGCAGCCAACAGACAAACTATGGCTACACCTTC. This codes for CASSQQTNYGYTF.

The CDR3 is CASSLGRRGETQYF. The CDR3 region has the DNA TGCGCCAGCAGCTTGGGGCGTCGGGGAGAGACCCAGTACTTC. This chain joins TRBV5-1 and TRBJ2-5, with D possibly being TRBD2 (5 bases). Germline V gene lookup returns CDR1 SGHRS and CDR2 YFSETQ. The CDR3 covers 14 residues. Trimming removed 0 bases at V and 4 bases at J, with 10 bases between.

This clonotype has a handful of counts. The J gene is TRBJ2-2, the V gene TRBV24-1; TRBD1 is a possible D gene (5 bases). CDR1 and CDR2 from the germline V gene are KGHDR and SFDVKD. There are 16 residues in the CDR3. V was clipped by 5 bases and J by 4 bases, with 16 bases between them. This chain's CDR3 is CATSGTTETVTGELFF. CDR3 in DNA: TGTGCCACCAGTGGGACAACGGAGACGGTCACCGGGGAGCTGTTTTTT.

The rearrangement uses TRBV27 and TRBJ2-3; D could derive from TRBD1 or TRBD2 (5 bases each). Germline V lookup: CDR1 MNHEY, CDR2 SMNVEV (reference sequence). Trimming pared 3 bases from V and 4 bases from J, leaving 14 bases between. The CDR3 runs to 15 residues. The CDR3 sequence is CASSLGVSGADTQYF. CDR3 bases: TGTGCCAGCAGTTTGGGGGTATCCGGCGCAGATACGCAGTATTTT.